This TCR beta chain was captured by sequencing in a study of CD8 T cells in Susac syndrome. With 6 bases clipped from V and 0 bases from J, the junction kept 2 bases outside the gene matches. Germline V gene data show CDR1 as DFQATT and CDR2 as SNEGSKA (reference sequence). The length of the CDR3 is 14 residues. Stable or active relapsing-remitting multiple sclerosis, untreated and meeting revised McDonald criteria, defined the controls. Both CD4+ and CD8+ T cells were negatively isolated, and TEMRA cells underwent FACS enrichment. cDNA came from roughly 0.5 to 1 ug RNA primed by random hexamers. The method of amplification for TCR beta CDR3 was immunoSEQ multiplex PCR, covering 54 Vbeta and 13 Jbeta. Each CDR3 protein gets one entry after TCRdb re-called the immunoSEQ multiplex PCR reads with MiXCR. This sample has around 180,000 distinct CDR3 sequences, with approximately 93% found just once.

The clonotype comes from a human donor with multiple sclerosis. The gene calls are TRBV20-1 and TRBJ2-7, with 13 bases aligning to TRBD2. The sequenced sample was CD4+ T cells from PBMCs. CDR3 in DNA: TGCAGTGCAAGGACTAGCGGGAGCTCCTACGAGCAGTACTTC. It yields the protein CSARTSGSSYEQYF.